This T cell receptor (beta chain) was retrieved from a study of T-cell memory formation after mild COVID-19. Points from the study as a whole: Contracting clones localized mainly to CM and EM when CD4+ and mainly to EMRA when CD8+.

This clonotype was counted between two and nine times. Its antigen is still unknown. Germline V CDR1 and CDR2: SGHTA, FQGTGA. Trimming cost V 2 bases and J 7 bases; bases outside gene matches: 14. This CDR3 is 19 amino acids long. TCRdb called the 5' RACE reads again in MiXCR, with one record for every CDR3 protein. The table has 560,000 or so distinct CDR3 sequences, approximately 15% seen once. The chain has TRBV7-3 and TRBJ2-1, with 13 bases fitting TRBD2. The specimen was PBMCs or a T cell subset sorted from them (not recorded which). This clonotype was obtained from an adult woman who had mild COVID-19 (a few samples of this study predate the infection). Cell type and time point are not known. This chain's CDR3 is CASSLAPGLAGLTRNEQFF. CDR3 nucleotide sequence: TGTGCCAGCAGCTTAGCTCCGGGACTAGCGGGGCTCACTCGTAATGAGCAGTTCTTC.